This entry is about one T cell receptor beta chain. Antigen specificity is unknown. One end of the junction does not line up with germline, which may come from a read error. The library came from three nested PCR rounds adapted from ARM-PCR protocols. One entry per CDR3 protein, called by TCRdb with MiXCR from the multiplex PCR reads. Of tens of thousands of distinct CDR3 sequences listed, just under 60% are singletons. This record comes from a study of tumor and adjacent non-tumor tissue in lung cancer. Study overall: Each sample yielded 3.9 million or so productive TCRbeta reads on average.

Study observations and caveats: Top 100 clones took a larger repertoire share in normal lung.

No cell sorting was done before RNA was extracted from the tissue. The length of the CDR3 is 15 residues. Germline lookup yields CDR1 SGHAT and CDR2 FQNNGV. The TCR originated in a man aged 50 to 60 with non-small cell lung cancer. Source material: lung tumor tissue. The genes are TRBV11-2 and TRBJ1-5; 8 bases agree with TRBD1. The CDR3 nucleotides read TGTACCAGCAGCCCCGGGCAGGGGGCGAATCAGCCCCAGCGTTTT. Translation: CTSSPGQGANQPQRF.